This is a list of T cell receptor beta chains from one sample in a study of T cell repertoires in cytomegalovirus infection. MiXCR, run by TCRdb on the reads, gives a single entry per CDR3 protein. Among around 240,000 distinct CDR3 sequences listed, 22% were seen once. Sequencing was performed on CD8+ T cells from PBMCs. The source of these receptors is a human donor in good health (CMV status not recorded). Some clones in this sample may be carry-over from other donors' samples. Both conserved end residues are part of each CDR3. Fields, in order: J gene, clone size, V gene, D gene, CDR3 DNA, CDR3 protein. A D gene is named only where the DNA matches it firmly. Part of the rows lack a size; the others show once, few, many or a class for expanded clones.

j_call: TRBJ2-4; clone_size: few; v_call: TRBV20-1; d_call: TRBD1; cdr3_nt: TGCAGTGCTTCGGACAGGTCGGACATTCAGTACTTC; cdr3_aa: CSASDRSDIQYF
j_call: TRBJ2-1; clone_size: .; v_call: TRBV3-1; d_call: .; cdr3_nt: TGTGCCAGCAGCCATGGGGCACAGGGCGGGTATGAGCAGTTCTTC; cdr3_aa: CASSHGAQGGYEQFF
j_call: TRBJ2-1; clone_size: few; v_call: TRBV27; d_call: .; cdr3_nt: TGTGCCAGCAGTTTACTGGGGGCGTACCCCAATGAGCAGTTCTTC; cdr3_aa: CASSLLGAYPNEQFF
j_call: TRBJ2-1; clone_size: many; v_call: TRBV7-3; d_call: .; cdr3_nt: TGTGCCAGCAGCTTCTACGGGGCAGGCTCCTACAATGAGCAGTTCTTC; cdr3_aa: CASSFYGAGSYNEQFF
j_call: TRBJ2-7; clone_size: few; v_call: TRBV10-3; d_call: .; cdr3_nt: TGTGCCATCAGTGACAGCAACCGGGGCTTAGGGTCCTACGAGCAGTACTTC; cdr3_aa: CAISDSNRGLGSYEQYF
j_call: TRBJ1-6; clone_size: .; v_call: TRBV7-2; d_call: TRBD1; cdr3_nt: TGTGCCAGCAGCTCCGACAGGGGGACACCCCTCCACTTT; cdr3_aa: CASSSDRGTPLHF
j_call: TRBJ2-1; clone_size: few; v_call: TRBV27; d_call: .; cdr3_nt: TGTGCCAGCCAAACCCCGGGGGTTTACAATGAGCAGTTCTTC; cdr3_aa: CASQTPGVYNEQFF
j_call: TRBJ2-7; clone_size: .; v_call: TRBV29-1; d_call: .; cdr3_nt: TGCAGCGTCCTGACAGGCGGACACTCCTACGAGCAGTACTTC; cdr3_aa: CSVLTGGHSYEQYF
j_call: TRBJ1-2; clone_size: .; v_call: TRBV11-2; d_call: .; cdr3_nt: TGTGCCAGCAGCCGAGCCGGGGATGGCTACACCTTC; cdr3_aa: CASSRAGDGYTF
j_call: TRBJ1-4; clone_size: many; v_call: TRBV12-3/TRBV12-4; d_call: .; cdr3_nt: TGTGCCAGCAGTTCGGCAGGGTATAATGAAAAACTGTTTTTT; cdr3_aa: CASSSAGYNEKLFF
j_call: TRBJ2-7; clone_size: few; v_call: TRBV20-1; d_call: .; cdr3_nt: TGCAGTGCTAACCTTCCTACCAACTCCTACGAGCAGTACTTC; cdr3_aa: CSANLPTNSYEQYF
j_call: TRBJ2-7; clone_size: .; v_call: TRBV20-1; d_call: .; cdr3_nt: TGCAGTGCTAGAGACGGGGGCAACTTGTACGAGCAGTACTTC; cdr3_aa: CSARDGGNLYEQYF
j_call: TRBJ1-4; clone_size: .; v_call: TRBV20-1; d_call: TRBD1; cdr3_nt: TGCAGTGCCCGGACAGGGTCTGAAAAACTGTTTTTT; cdr3_aa: CSARTGSEKLFF
j_call: TRBJ2-3; clone_size: .; v_call: TRBV9; d_call: TRBD2; cdr3_nt: TGTGCCAGCAGCCTTCCACTAGCGGGGGGGCCCACAGATACGCAGTATTTT; cdr3_aa: CASSLPLAGGPTDTQYF
j_call: TRBJ1-6; clone_size: .; v_call: TRBV5-5; d_call: TRBD1; cdr3_nt: TGTGCCAGCAGCGCTACAGGGGGCTTTTCACCCCTCCACTTT; cdr3_aa: CASSATGGFSPLHF
j_call: TRBJ1-2; clone_size: few; v_call: TRBV4-1; d_call: .; cdr3_nt: TGCGCCAGCAGCCAGACAGGAGCCTATGGCTACACCTTC; cdr3_aa: CASSQTGAYGYTF
j_call: TRBJ2-1; clone_size: few; v_call: TRBV7-2; d_call: .; cdr3_nt: TGTGCCAGCAGCCTCTCGACCCAGTATAATGAGCAGTTCTTC; cdr3_aa: CASSLSTQYNEQFF
j_call: TRBJ2-2; clone_size: .; v_call: TRBV19; d_call: .; cdr3_nt: TGTGCCAGTAGTATGGGGGGCTTCGCGAACACCGGGGAGCTGTTTTTT; cdr3_aa: CASSMGGFANTGELFF
j_call: TRBJ2-7; clone_size: .; v_call: TRBV28; d_call: .; cdr3_nt: TGTGCCAGCAGGCGCGGTCCATCGTCCAGGAAAGGGCAGTACTTC; cdr3_aa: CASRRGPSSRKGQYF
j_call: TRBJ2-1; clone_size: few; v_call: TRBV12-3/TRBV12-4; d_call: TRBD1; cdr3_nt: TGTGCCAGCAGTGCCCGGGACAGGGGGCCCCACAATGAGCAGTTCTTC; cdr3_aa: CASSARDRGPHNEQFF
j_call: TRBJ2-1; clone_size: few; v_call: TRBV28; d_call: .; cdr3_nt: TGTGCCAGCAGTTTAGAGGCGAGCTCCTACAATGAGCAGTTCTTC; cdr3_aa: CASSLEASSYNEQFF
j_call: TRBJ2-7; clone_size: few; v_call: TRBV7-9; d_call: .; cdr3_nt: TGTGCCAGCACCCTGACAGGTTCCTACGAGCAGTACTTC; cdr3_aa: CASTLTGSYEQYF
j_call: TRBJ2-2; clone_size: .; v_call: TRBV11-2; d_call: .; cdr3_nt: TGTGCCAGCAGCTTAGTCCCGGGTGTCGGGGAGCTGTTTTTT; cdr3_aa: CASSLVPGVGELFF
j_call: TRBJ2-1; clone_size: .; v_call: TRBV29-1; d_call: .; cdr3_nt: TGCAGCGTTGTAGGCTTTCCCTACAATGAGCAGTTCTTC; cdr3_aa: CSVVGFPYNEQFF
j_call: TRBJ2-7; clone_size: few; v_call: TRBV5-1; d_call: .; cdr3_nt: TGCGCCAGCAGCTTGGCCCCGATGGAGAGCTTCTCCTACGAGCAGTACTTC; cdr3_aa: CASSLAPMESFSYEQYF
j_call: TRBJ2-1; clone_size: many; v_call: TRBV4-2; d_call: .; cdr3_nt: TGTGCCAGCAGCCAAGACCCAGGGGTGAGGAATGAGCAGTTCTTC; cdr3_aa: CASSQDPGVRNEQFF
j_call: TRBJ2-1; clone_size: .; v_call: TRBV7-9; d_call: TRBD2; cdr3_nt: TGTGCCAGCAGCTTTTATCCTAGCGGGGGGTACAATGAGCAGTTCTTC; cdr3_aa: CASSFYPSGGYNEQFF
j_call: TRBJ2-2; clone_size: .; v_call: TRBV5-1; d_call: .; cdr3_nt: TGCGCCAGCAGCTGGCCCGACGGGGAGCTGTTTTTT; cdr3_aa: CASSWPDGELFF
j_call: TRBJ1-1; clone_size: few; v_call: TRBV4-2; d_call: .; cdr3_nt: TGTGCCAGCAGCCAAGTAGGGGTCACTGAAGCTTTCTTT; cdr3_aa: CASSQVGVTEAFF